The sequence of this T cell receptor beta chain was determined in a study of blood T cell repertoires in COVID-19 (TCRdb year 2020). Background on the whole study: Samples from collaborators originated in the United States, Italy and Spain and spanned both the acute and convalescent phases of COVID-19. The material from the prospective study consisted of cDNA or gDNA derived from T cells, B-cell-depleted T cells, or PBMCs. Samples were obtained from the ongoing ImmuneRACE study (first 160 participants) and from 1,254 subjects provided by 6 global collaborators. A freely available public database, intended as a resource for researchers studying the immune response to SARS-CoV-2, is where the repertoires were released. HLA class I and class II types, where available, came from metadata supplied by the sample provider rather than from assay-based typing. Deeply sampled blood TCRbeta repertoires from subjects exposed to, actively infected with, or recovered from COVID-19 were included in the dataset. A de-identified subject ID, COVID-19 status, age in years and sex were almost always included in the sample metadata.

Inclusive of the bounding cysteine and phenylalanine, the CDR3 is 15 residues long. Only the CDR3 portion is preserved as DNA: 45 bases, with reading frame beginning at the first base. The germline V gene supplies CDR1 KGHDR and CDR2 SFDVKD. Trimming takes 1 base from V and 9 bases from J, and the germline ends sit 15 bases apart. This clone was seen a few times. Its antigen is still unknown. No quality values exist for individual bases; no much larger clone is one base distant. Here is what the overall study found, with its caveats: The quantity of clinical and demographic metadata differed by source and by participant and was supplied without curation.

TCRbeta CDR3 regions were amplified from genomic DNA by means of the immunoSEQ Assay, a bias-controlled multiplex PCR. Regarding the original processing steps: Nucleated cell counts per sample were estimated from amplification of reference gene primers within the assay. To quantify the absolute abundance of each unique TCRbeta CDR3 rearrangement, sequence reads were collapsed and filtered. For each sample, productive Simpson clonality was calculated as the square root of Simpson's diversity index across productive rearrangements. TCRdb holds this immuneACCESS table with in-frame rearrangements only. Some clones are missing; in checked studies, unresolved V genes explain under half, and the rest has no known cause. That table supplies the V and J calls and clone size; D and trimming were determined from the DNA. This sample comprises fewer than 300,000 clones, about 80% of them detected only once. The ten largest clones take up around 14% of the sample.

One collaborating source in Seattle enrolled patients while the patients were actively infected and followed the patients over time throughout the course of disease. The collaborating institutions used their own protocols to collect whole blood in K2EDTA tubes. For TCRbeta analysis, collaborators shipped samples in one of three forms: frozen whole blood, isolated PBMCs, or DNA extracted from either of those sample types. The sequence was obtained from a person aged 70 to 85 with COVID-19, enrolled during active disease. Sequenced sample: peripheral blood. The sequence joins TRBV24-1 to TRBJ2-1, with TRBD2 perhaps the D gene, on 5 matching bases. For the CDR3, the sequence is CATSDFGVAAGEQFF. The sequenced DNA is TGTGCCACCAGTGATTTCGGGGTCGCAGCTGGTGAGCAGTTCTTC.